This T cell receptor (beta chain) was identified in a study of blood T cell repertoires in COVID-19. Turning to the study itself: Acute and convalescent COVID-19 specimens originated in the United States, Italy and Spain.

Per the authors' pipeline: The assay estimated nucleated cells by amplifying reference gene primers. Profiled with immunoSEQ multiplex PCR; TCRdb holds only in-frame clones, not every one. V and J calls and clone size are copied from that table; D and trimming were computed from the DNA. Of some 100,000 clones listed, 88% are singletons. Trimming shortened V by 3 bases and J by 8 bases, and 10 bases separated the two germline ends. The CDR3 loop spans 13 amino acids. The chain combines TRBV12-3 or TRBV12-4 with TRBJ1-4; tentatively, D is TRBD1 (5 bases). The TCR comes from a woman aged 65 to 85 with acute or convalescent COVID-19. Sequenced input: peripheral blood. The CDR3 sequence: CASSFQGWEKLFF. The CDR3 coding sequence is TGTGCCAGCAGTTTTCAGGGTTGGGAAAAACTGTTTTTT.